This T cell receptor beta chain was sequenced for a study of T cell responses to AZD1222 COVID-19 vaccine. Study conclusions and caveats: In a largely white British group with more females than males, clonal diversity was possibly underestimated. The study identified only five to seven AZD1222 recipients as seropositive at baseline.

To note about this clone: No antigen is known for it.

This CDR3 comprises 17 residues. V lost 4 bases and J 0 bases, leaving 17 bases between the germline ends. Looked up from germline, CDR1 is SGHRS and CDR2 is YFSETQ. Sequenced by immunoSEQ multiplex PCR; TCRdb stores in-frame clones only, minus some. Counted here are 150,000 to 200,000 clones, about nine tenths occurring once; the ten biggest clones make up approximately 1.4%. The clonotype originates from an adult in good health. The chain joins TRBV5-1 to TRBJ1-3; no firm D call. The sample in question was peripheral blood, obtained on day 0 of AZD1222 vaccination. CDR3 residues: CASSPQPDLNSGNTIYF. The CDR3 DNA reads as TGCGCCAGCAGCCCACAACCGGACCTTAACTCTGGAAACACCATATATTTT.